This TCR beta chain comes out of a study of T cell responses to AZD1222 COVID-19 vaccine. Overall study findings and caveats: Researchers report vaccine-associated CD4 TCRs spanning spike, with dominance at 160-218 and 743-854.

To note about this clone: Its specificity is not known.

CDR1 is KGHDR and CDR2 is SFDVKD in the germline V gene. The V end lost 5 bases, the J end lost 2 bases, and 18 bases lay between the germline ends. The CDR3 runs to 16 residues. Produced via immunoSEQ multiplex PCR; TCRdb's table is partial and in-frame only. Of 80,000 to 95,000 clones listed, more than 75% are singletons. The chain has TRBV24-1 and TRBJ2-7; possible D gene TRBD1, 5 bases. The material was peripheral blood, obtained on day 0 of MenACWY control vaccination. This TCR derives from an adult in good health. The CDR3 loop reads CATSGAGIQGAYEQYF. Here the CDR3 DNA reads TGTGCCACCAGTGGGGCAGGTATTCAAGGGGCCTACGAGCAGTACTTC.